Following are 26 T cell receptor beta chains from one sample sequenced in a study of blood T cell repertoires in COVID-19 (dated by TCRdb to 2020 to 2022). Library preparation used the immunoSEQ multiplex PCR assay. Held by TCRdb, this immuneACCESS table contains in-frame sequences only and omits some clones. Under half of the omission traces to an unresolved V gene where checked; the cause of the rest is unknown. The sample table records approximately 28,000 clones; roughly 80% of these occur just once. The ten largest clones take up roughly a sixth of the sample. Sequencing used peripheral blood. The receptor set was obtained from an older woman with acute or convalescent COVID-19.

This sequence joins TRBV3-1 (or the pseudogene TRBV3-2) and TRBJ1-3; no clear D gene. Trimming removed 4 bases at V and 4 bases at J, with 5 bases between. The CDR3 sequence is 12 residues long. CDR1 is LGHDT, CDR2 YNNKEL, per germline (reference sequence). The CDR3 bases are TGTGCCAGCAGCCCCTACGGAAACACCATATATTTT. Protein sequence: CASSPYGNTIYF.

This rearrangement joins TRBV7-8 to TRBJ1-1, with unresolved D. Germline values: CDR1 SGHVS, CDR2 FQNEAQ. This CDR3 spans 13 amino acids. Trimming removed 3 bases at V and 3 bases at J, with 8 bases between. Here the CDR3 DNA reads TGTGCCAGCAGCTTCAGGAAGGACACTGAAGCTTTCTTT. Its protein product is CASSFRKDTEAFF.

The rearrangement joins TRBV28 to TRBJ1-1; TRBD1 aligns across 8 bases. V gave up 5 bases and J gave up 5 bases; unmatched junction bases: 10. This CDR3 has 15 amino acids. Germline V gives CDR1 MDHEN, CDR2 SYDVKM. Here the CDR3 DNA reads TGTGCCAGCAGTGATCAGGGGGCCGGAAAGACTGAAGCTTTCTTT. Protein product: CASSDQGAGKTEAFF.

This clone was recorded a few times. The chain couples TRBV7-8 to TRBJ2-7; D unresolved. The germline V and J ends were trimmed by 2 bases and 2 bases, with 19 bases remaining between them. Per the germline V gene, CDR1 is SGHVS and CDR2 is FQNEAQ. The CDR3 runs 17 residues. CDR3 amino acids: CASSLTAARLPTYEQYF. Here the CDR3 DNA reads TGTGCCAGCAGCTTAACTGCAGCGCGCCTTCCTACCTACGAGCAGTACTTC. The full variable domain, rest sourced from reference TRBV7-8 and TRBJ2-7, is GAGVSQSPRYKVAKRGQDVALRCDPISGHVSLFWYQQALGQGPEFLTYFQNEAQLDKSGLPSDRFFAERPEGSVSTLKIQRTQQEDSAVYLCASSLTAARLPTYEQYFGPGTRLTVT.

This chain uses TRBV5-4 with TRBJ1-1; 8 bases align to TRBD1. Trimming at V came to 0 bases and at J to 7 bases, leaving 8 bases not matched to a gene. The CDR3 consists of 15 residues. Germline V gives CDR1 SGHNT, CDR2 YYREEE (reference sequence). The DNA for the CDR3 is TGTGCCAGCAGCTTGGGTCAGGGGGCTCGGGTTGAAGCTTTCTTT. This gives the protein CASSLGQGARVEAFF.

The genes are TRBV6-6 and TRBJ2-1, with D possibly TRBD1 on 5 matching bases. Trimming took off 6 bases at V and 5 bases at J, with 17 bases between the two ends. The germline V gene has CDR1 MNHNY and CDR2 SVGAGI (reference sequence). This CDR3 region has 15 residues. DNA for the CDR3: TGTGCCAGCAGCGGTAATCAGGGTCCTAACAATGAGCAGTTCTTC. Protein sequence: CASSGNQGPNNEQFF.

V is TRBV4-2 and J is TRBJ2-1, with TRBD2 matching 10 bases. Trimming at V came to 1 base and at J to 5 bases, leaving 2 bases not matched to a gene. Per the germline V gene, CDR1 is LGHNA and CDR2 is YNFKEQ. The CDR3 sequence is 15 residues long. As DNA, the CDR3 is TGTGCCAGCAGCCAAGTTACTAGCGGGGACAATGAGCAGTTCTTC. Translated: CASSQVTSGDNEQFF.

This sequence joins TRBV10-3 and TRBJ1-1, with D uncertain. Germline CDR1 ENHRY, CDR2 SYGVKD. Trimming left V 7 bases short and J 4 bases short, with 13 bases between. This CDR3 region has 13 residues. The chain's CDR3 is CAINKGASTEAFF. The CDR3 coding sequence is TGTGCCATCAACAAGGGAGCGAGCACTGAAGCTTTCTTT.

The CDR3 sequence is CASSLVAGGPDTQYF. For the CDR3, the DNA is TGTGCCAGCAGCTTGGTCGCGGGGGGGCCGGATACGCAGTATTTT. The chain recombines TRBV5-6 with TRBJ2-3; 9 bases map to TRBD2. Germline V lookup: CDR1 SGHDT, CDR2 YYEEEE. The CDR3 sequence is 15 residues long. V trimming: 0 bases; J trimming: 6 bases; junction bases outside the gene matches: 5.

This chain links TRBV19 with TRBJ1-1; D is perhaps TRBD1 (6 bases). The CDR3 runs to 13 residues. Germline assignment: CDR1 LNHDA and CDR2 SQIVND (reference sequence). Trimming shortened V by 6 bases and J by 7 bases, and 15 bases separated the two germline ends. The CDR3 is CASSPGGAGEAFF. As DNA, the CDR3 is TGTGCCAGTAGCCCCGGGGGGGCTGGTGAAGCTTTCTTT. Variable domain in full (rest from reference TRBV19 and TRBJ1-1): DGGITQSPKYLFRKEGQNVTLSCEQNLNHDAMYWYRQDPGQGLRLIYYSQIVNDFQKGDIAEGYSVSREKKESFPLTVTSAQKNPTAFYLCASSPGGAGEAFFGQGTRLTVV.

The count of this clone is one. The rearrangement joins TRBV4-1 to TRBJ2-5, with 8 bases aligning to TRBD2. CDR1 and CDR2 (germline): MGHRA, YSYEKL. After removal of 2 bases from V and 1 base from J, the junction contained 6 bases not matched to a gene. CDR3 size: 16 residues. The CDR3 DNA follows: TGCGCCAGCAGCCAAACCCAGCGGGGGACCCAAGAGACCCAGTACTTC. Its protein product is CASSQTQRGTQETQYF.

The CDR3 DNA reads TGTGCCAGCAGTCCCCCCGACCGGGGAAGGGAGACCCAGTACTTC. This gives the protein CASSPPDRGRETQYF. The chain employs TRBV6-6 and TRBJ2-5, with D maybe TRBD2 (5 bases). Trimming pared 5 bases from V and 5 bases from J, leaving 18 bases between. CDR1 is MNHNY, CDR2 SVGAGI, per germline (reference sequence). The CDR3 extends over 15 amino acids.

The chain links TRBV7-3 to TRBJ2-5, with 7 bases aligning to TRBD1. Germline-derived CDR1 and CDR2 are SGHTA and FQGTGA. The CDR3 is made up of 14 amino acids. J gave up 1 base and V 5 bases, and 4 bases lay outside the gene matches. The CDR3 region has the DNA TGTGCCAGCAGCATACGACAGGGCCAAGAGACCCAGTACTTC. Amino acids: CASSIRQGQETQYF.

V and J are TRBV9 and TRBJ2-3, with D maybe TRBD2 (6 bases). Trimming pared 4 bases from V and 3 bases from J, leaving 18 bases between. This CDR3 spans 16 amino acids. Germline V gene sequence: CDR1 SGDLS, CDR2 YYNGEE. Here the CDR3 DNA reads TGTGCCAGCAGCCCCCGTAATGGAGGGGTAACAGATACGCAGTATTTT. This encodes CASSPRNGGVTDTQYF.

This CDR3 reads CASARDRGYEQYF. The CDR3 bases are TGCGCCAGCGCCCGGGACAGGGGTTACGAGCAGTACTTC. The chain has TRBV5-1 and TRBJ2-7, with TRBD1 matching 10 bases. CDR3 length: 13 amino acids. The germline V gene has CDR1 SGHRS and CDR2 YFSETQ. Germline trimming cut 7 bases from V and 4 bases from J; bases unmatched to any gene: 5.

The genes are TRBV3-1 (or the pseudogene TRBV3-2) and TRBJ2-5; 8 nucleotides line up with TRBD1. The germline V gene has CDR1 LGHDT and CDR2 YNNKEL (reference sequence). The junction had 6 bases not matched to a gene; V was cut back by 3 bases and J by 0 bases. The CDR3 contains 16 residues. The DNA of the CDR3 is TGTGCCAGCAGCCAGGGGACAGGCGCTTACCAAGAGACCCAGTACTTC. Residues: CASSQGTGAYQETQYF.

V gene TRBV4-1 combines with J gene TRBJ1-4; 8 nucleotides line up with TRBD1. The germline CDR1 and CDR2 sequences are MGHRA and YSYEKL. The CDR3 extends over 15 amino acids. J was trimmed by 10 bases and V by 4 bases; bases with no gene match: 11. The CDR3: CASSPAGTGKGKLFF. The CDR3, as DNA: TGCGCCAGCAGCCCCGCCGGGACAGGTAAAGGAAAACTGTTTTTT.

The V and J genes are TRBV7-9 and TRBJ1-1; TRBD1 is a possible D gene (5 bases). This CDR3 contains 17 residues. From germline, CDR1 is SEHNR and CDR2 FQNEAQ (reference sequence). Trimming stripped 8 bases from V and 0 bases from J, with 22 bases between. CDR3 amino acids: CASRLGEALSLNTEAFF. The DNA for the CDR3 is TGTGCCAGCCGTTTGGGGGAGGCGCTATCGCTGAACACTGAAGCTTTCTTT. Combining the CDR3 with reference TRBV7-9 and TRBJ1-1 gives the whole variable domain DTGVSQNPRHKITKRGQNVTFRCDPISEHNRLYWYRQTLGQGPEFLTYFQNEAQLEKSRLLSDRFSAERPKGSFSTLEIQRTEQGDSAMYLCASRLGEALSLNTEAFFGQGTRLTVV.

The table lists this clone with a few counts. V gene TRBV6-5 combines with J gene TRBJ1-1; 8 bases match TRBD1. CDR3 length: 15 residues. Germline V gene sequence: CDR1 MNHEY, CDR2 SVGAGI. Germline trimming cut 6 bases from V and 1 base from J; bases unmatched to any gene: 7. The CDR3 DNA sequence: TGTGCCAGCAGCCCATTTGGGACAGGGAACACTGAAGCTTTCTTT. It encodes CASSPFGTGNTEAFF.

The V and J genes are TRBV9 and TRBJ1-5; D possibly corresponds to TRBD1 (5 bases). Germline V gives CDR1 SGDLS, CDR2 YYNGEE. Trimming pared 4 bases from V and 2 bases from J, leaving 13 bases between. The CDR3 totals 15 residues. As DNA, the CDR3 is TGTGCCAGCAGCACCGACGACAGTCGCAATCAGCCCCAGCATTTT. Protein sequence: CASSTDDSRNQPQHF.

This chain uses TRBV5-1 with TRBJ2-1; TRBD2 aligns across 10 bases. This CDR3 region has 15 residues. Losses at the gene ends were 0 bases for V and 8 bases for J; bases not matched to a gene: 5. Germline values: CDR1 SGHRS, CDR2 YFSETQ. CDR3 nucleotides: TGCGCCAGCAGCTTGGCCCCAACTAGCGGGGATGAGCAGTTCTTC. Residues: CASSLAPTSGDEQFF.

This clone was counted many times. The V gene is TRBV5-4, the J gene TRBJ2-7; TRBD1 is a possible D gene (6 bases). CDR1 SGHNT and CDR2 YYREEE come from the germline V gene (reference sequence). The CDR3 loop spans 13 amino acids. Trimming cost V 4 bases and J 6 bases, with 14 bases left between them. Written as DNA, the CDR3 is TGTGCCAGCAGCGCCCCAGGGGTTGCCGAGCAGTACTTC. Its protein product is CASSAPGVAEQYF.

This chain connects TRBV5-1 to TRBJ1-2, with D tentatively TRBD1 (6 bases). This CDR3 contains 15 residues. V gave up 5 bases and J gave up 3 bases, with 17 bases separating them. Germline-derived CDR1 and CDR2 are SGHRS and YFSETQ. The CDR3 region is CASSSDPSGDYGYTF. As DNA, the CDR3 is TGCGCCAGCAGTTCAGACCCATCAGGGGACTATGGCTACACCTTC.

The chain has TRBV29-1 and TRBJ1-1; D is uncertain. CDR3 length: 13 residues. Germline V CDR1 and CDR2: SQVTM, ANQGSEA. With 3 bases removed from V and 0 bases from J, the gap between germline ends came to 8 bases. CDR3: CSVEVTMNTEAFF. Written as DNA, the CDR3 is TGCAGCGTTGAGGTGACAATGAACACTGAAGCTTTCTTT.

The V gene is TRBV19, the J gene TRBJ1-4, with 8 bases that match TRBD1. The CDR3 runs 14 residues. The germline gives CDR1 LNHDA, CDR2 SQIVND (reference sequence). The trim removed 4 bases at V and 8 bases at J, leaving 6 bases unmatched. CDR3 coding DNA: TGTGCCAGTAGTAATACAGGGGGAAAGGAAAAACTGTTTTTT. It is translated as CASSNTGGKEKLFF.

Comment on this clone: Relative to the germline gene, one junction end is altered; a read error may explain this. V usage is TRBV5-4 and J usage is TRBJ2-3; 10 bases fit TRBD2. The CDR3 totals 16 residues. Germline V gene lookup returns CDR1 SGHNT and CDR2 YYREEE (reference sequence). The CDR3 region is CASSPSSGGGTYTQYF. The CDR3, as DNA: TGTGCCAGCAGTCCGTCTAGCGGGGGAGGCACATATACGCAGTATTTT.